This T cell receptor beta chain originates from a study of blood T cell repertoires in COVID-19. Background on the study: Samples came from the United States, Italy and Spain, spanning acute and convalescent COVID-19. T cells, B-cell-depleted T cells, or PBMCs supplied cDNA or gDNA.

Study processing details: Scientists estimated how many nucleated cells there were by amplifying reference gene primers. Assay: immunoSEQ multiplex PCR; the TCRdb copy retains only in-frame clones and omits some. The V and J calls and clone size were taken over from that table, and D and trimming were inferred from the DNA. The top ten clones hold almost 4.5% of a sample with approximately 120,000 clones, around 80% of them seen once. V gave up 6 bases and J gave up 9 bases, with 12 bases separating them. This CDR3 is built from 11 residues. Sequencing was performed on peripheral blood. This clonotype was sampled from a human donor in a cohort sampled during active or convalescent COVID-19. The genes are TRBV12-3 or TRBV12-4 and TRBJ2-7, with a weak D call TRBD1 (5 bases). The DNA of the CDR3 is TGTGCCAGCAGGGGGCTCTTAGGGCAGTACTTC. It encodes CASRGLLGQYF.